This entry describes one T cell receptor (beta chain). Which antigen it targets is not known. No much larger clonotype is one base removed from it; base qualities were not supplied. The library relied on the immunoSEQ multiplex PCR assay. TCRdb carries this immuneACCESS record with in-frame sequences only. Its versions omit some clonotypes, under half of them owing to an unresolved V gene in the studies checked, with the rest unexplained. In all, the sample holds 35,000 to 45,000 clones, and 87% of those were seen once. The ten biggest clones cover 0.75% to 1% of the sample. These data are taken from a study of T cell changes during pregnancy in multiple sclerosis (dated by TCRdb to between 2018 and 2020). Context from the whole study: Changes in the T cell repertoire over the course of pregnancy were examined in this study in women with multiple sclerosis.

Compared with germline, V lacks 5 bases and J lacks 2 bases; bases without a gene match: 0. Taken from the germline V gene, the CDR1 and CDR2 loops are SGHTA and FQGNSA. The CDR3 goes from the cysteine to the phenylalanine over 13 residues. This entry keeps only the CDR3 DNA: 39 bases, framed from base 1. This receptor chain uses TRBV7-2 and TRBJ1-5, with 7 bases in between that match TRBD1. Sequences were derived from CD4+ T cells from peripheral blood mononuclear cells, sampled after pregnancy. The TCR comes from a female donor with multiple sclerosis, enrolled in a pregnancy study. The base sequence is TGTGCCAGCAGCGGACAGGGCAATCAGCCCCAGCATTTT. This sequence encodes CASSGQGNQPQHF.